This T cell receptor beta chain appears in the sequencing data of a study of cytomegalovirus exposure and HLA in healthy donors. Study conclusions and caveats: Usually a TCR sequence was rare, but some public TCRs were found in many donors. First-cohort TCR clusters tended to co-occur in the 90 to 150 validation repertoires, a later analysis found. Three CMV-associated chains were confirmed in vitro to be specific for CMV antigens. Using the classifier, cytomegalovirus status was reportedly diagnosed with high specificity and sensitivity.

Trimming removed 6 bases from V and 4 bases from J, with 16 bases in between. Germline V gives CDR1 MNHEY, CDR2 SMNVEV (reference sequence). The CDR3 runs 14 residues. TCRdb keeps only in-frame clones here, not all; method: immunoSEQ multiplex PCR. The data hold some 79,000 clones, with about 94% observed a single time. Details on this clone: Its cognate antigen is unknown.

The rearrangement links TRBV27 to TRBJ2-7, with D hard to call. The sequencing input was PBMCs. The clonotype was recovered from a young woman in good health and CMV-seropositive. CDR3 loop: CASREPHSLYEQYF. CDR3 bases: TGTGCCAGCAGGGAGCCCCATAGTTTGTACGAGCAGTACTTC.